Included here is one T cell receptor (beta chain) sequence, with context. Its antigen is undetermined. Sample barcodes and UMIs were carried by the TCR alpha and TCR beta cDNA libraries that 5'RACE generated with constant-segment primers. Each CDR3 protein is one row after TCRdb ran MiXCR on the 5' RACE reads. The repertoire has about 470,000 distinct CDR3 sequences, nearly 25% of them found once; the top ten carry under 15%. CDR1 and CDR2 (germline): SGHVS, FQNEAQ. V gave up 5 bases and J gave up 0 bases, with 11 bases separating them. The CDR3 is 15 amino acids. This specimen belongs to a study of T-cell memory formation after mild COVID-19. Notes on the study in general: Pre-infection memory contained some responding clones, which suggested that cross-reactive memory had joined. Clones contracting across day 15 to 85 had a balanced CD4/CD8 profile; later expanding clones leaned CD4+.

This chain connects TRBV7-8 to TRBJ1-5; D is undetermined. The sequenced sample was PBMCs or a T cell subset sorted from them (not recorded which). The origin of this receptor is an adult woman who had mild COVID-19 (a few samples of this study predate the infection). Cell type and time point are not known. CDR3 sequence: CASSQAPYSNQPQHF. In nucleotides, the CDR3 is TGTGCCAGCAGCCAAGCCCCCTATAGCAATCAGCCCCAGCATTTT.